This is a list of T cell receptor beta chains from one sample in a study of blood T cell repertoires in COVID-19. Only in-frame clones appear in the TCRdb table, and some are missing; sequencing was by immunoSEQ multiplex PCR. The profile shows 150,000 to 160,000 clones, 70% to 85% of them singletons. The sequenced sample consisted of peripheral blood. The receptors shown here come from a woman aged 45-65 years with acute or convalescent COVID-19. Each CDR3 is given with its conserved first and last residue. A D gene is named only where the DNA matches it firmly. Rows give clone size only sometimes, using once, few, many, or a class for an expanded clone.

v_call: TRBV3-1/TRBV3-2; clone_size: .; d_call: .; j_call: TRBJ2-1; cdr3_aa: CASSQSRGSDSYNEQFF; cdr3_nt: TGTGCCAGCAGCCAGAGCAGGGGTAGCGATTCCTACAATGAGCAGTTCTTC
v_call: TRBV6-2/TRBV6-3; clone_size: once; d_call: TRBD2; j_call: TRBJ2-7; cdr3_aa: CASSFLLRGTSTYEQYF; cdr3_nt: TGTGCCAGCAGTTTCCTCCTTCGGGGGACTAGTACCTACGAGCAGTACTTC
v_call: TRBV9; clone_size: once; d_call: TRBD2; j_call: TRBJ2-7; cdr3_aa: CASSVETGGTYEQYF; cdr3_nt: TGTGCCAGCAGCGTAGAGACGGGAGGGACCTACGAGCAGTACTTC
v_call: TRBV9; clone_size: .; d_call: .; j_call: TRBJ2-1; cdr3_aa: CASSVVGAAPNNEQFF; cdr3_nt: TGTGCCAGCAGCGTAGTAGGAGCAGCACCTAACAATGAGCAGTTCTTC
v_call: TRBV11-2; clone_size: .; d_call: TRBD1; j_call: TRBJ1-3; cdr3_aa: CASSWAGGTGNTIYF; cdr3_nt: TGTGCCAGCAGTTGGGCAGGGGGAACTGGAAACACCATATATTTT
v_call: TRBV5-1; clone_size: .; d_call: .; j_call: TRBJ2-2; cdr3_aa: CASSSGTHATGELFF; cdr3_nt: TGCGCCAGCAGCTCCGGGACACATGCCACCGGGGAGCTGTTTTTT
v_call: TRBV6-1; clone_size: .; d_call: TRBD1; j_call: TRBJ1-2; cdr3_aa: CASSERTGRTNGYTF; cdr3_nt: TGTGCCAGCAGTGAAAGGACAGGGAGGACCAATGGCTACACCTTC
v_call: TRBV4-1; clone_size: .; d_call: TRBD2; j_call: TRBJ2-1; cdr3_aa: CASSQLAGVGNEQFF; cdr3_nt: TGCGCCAGCAGCCAGCTAGCGGGAGTCGGGAATGAGCAGTTCTTC
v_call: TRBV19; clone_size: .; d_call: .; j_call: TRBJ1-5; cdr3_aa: CASSNFGEQYNQPQHF; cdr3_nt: TGTGCCAGTAGTAATTTTGGCGAACAGTACAATCAGCCCCAGCATTTT
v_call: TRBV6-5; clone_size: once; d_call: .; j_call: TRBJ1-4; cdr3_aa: CASSYSNGVGEKLFF; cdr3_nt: TGTGCCAGCAGTTACTCGAACGGGGTCGGTGAAAAACTGTTTTTT
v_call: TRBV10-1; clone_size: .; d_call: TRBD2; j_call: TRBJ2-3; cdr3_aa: CASSEMASGSTDTQYF; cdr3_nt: TGCGCCAGCAGTGAGATGGCTAGCGGGAGCACAGATACGCAGTATTTT
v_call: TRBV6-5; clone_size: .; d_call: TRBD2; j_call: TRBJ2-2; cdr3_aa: CASSYGLAGGRLFF; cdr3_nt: TGTGCCAGCAGTTACGGACTAGCGGGAGGTCGGCTGTTTTTT
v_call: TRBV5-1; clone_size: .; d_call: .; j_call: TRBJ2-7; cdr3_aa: CASSLDAVGLGEQYF; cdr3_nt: TGCGCCAGCAGCTTGGACGCGGTGGGGCTGGGGGAGCAGTACTTC
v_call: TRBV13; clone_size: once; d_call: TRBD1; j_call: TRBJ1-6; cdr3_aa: CASSLGPGQGNNSPLHF; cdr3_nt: TGTGCCAGCAGCTTAGGTCCGGGACAGGGGAATAATTCACCCCTCCACTTT
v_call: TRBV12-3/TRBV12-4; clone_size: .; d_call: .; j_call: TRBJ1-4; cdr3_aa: CASSLAGGEKLFF; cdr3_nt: TGTGCCAGCAGTTTAGCGGGGGGGGAAAAACTGTTTTTT
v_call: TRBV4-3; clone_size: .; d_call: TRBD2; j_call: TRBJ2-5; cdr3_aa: CASSQVPGLAGGETQYF; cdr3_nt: TGCGCCAGCAGCCAGGTCCCGGGACTAGCGGGGGGAGAGACCCAGTACTTC
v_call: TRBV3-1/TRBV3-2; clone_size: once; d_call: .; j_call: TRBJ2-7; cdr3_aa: CASSQDLGAEQYF; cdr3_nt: TGTGCCAGCAGCCAAGATTTGGGGGCCGAGCAGTACTTC
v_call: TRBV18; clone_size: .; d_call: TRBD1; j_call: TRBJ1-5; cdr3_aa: CASSPTGLVNQPQHF; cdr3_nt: TGTGCCAGCTCACCGACAGGGCTCGTCAATCAGCCCCAGCATTTT
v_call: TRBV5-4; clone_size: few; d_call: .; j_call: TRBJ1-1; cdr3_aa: CASSSKTGFTEAFF; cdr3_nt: TGTGCCAGCAGCTCCAAAACAGGGTTTACTGAAGCTTTCTTT
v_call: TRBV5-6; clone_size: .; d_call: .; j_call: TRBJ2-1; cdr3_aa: CASSFISGRDEQFF; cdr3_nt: TGTGCCAGCAGCTTCATTAGCGGCAGAGATGAGCAGTTCTTC
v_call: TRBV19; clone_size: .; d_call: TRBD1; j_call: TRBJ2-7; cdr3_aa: CASSRDSPSSYEQYF; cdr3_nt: TGTGCCAGTAGTAGGGACAGCCCGAGCTCCTACGAGCAGTACTTC
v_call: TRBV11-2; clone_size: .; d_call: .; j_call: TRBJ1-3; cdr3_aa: CASSFKASGNTIYF; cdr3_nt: TGTGCCAGCAGCTTTAAAGCCTCTGGAAACACCATATATTTT
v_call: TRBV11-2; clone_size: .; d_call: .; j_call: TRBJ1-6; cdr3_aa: CASSLDLGYSPLHF; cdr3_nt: TGTGCCAGCAGCTTAGATCTAGGATATTCACCCCTCCACTTT
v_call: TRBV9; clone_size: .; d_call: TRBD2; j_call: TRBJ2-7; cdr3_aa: CASSVNSGGAEEQYF; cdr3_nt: TGTGCCAGCAGCGTGAACAGCGGGGGGGCCGAGGAGCAGTACTTC
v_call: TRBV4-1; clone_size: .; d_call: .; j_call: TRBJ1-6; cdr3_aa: CASSQNRPRVSNSPLHF; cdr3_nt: TGCGCCAGCAGCCAAAATCGACCCAGGGTTAGTAATTCACCCCTCCACTTT
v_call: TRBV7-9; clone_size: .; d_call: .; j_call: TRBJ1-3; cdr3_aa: CASSSERQFSYF; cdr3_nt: TGTGCCAGCAGCTCCGAGAGGCAGTTTTCATATTTT
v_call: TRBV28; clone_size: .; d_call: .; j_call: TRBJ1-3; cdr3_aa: CASVRGSRGNTIYF; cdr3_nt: TGTGCCAGCGTTCGGGGGTCTCGTGGAAACACCATATATTTT
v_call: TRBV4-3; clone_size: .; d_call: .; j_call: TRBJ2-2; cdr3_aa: CASSHPLSSGAGELFF; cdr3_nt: TGCGCCAGCAGCCACCCCCTTAGTAGCGGCGCCGGGGAGCTGTTTTTT
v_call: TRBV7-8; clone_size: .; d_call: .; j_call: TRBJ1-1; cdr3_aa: CASSDRLGGNTEAFF; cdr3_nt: TGTGCCAGCAGCGATAGGCTGGGGGGAAACACTGAAGCTTTCTTT
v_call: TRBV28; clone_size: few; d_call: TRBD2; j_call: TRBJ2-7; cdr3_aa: CASSASGSTHEQYF; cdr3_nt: TGTGCCAGCAGTGCTAGCGGGAGCACTCACGAGCAGTACTTC
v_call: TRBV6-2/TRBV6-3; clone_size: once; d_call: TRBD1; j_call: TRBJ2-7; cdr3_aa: CASSYSIYRGDHEQYF; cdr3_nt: TGTGCCAGCAGTTACTCGATTTACAGGGGCGACCACGAGCAGTACTTC
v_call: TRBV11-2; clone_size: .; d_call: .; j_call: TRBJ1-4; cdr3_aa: CASSLTGYSEKLFF; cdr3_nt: TGTGCCAGCAGCCTCACAGGGTATTCTGAAAAACTGTTTTTT
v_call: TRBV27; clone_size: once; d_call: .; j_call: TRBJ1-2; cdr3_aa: CASSLVPPTSYGYTF; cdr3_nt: TGTGCCAGCAGTTTGGTACCGCCGACTTCCTATGGCTACACCTTC
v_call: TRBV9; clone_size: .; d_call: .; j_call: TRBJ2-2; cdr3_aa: CASSVAMPANTGELFF; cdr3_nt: TGTGCCAGCAGCGTAGCTATGCCCGCGAACACCGGGGAGCTGTTTTTT
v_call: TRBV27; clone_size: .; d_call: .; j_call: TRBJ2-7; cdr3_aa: CASSLAGVNYEQYF; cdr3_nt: TGTGCCAGCAGTTTGGCAGGGGTGAACTACGAGCAGTACTTC
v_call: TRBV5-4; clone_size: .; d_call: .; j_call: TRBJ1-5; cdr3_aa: CASSTGPGGNQPQHF; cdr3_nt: TGTGCCAGCAGCACCGGGCCGGGGGGCAATCAGCCCCAGCATTTT
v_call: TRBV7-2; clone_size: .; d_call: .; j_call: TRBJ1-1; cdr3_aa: CASSLYYEAFF; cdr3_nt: TGTGCCAGCAGCTTATACTACGAAGCTTTCTTT
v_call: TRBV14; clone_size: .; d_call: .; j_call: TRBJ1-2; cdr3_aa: CASSQGQIYGYTF; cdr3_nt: TGTGCCAGCAGCCAAGGGCAGATCTATGGCTACACCTTC
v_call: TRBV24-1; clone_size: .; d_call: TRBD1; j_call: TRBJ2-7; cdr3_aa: CATSVGGQGAYEQYF; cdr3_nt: TGTGCCACCAGTGTGGGGGGACAGGGGGCCTACGAGCAGTACTTC
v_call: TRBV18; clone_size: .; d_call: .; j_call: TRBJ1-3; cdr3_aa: CASSPYGGGTSGNTIYF; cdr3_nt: TGTGCCAGCTCACCATATGGGGGCGGAACGTCTGGAAACACCATATATTTT
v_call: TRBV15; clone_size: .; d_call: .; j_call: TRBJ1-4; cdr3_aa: CATSGSRGILGKLFF; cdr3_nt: TGTGCCACCAGCGGCAGTCGGGGGATTCTGGGAAAACTGTTTTTT
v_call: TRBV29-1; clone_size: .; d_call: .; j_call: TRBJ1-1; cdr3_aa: CSVLGGGTEAFF; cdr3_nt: TGCAGCGTCCTGGGGGGGGGCACTGAAGCTTTCTTT
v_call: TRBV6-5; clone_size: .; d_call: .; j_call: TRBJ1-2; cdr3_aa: CASRTTGLYGYTF; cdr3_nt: TGTGCCAGCAGGACGACAGGCCTGTATGGCTACACCTTC
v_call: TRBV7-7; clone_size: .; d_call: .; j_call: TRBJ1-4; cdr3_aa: CASSAAINEKLFF; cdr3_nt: TGTGCCAGCAGTGCAGCGATTAATGAAAAACTGTTTTTT
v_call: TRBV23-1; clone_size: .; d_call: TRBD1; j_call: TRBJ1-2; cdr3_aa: CASRETGSGYTF; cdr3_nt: TGCGCCAGCAGAGAGACAGGGTCTGGCTACACCTTC
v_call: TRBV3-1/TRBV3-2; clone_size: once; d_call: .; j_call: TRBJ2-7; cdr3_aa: CASSHSGPLSYEQYF; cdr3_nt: TGTGCCAGCAGCCACAGCGGGCCACTCTCCTACGAGCAGTACTTC
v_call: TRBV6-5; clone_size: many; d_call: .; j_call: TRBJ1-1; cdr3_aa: CASSLAGVGSEAFF; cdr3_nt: TGTGCCAGCAGTCTCGCGGGGGTTGGCTCTGAAGCTTTCTTT
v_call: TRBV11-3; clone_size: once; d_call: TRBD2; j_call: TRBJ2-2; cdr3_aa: CASSLEAGGNTGELFF; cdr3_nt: TGTGCCAGCAGCTTAGAAGCGGGAGGTAACACCGGGGAGCTGTTTTTT
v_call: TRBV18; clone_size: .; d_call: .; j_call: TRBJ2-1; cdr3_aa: CASSPDSYNEQFF; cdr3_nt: TGTGCCAGCTCACCCGACAGCTACAATGAGCAGTTCTTC
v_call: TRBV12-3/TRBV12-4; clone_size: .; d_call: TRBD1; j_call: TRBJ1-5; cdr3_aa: CASSKQGNQPQHF; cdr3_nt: TGTGCCAGCAGTAAACAGGGGAATCAGCCCCAGCATTTT
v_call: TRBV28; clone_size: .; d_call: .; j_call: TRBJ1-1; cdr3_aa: CASSWQYTEAFF; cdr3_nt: TGTGCCAGCTCGTGGCAGTACACTGAAGCTTTCTTT
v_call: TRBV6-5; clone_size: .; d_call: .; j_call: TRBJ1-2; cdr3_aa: CASSYVSGQGGYTF; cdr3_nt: TGTGCCAGCAGTTACGTTTCGGGACAAGGTGGCTACACCTTC
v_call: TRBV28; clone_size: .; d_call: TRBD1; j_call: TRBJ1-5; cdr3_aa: CASSFDRGSNPPQHF; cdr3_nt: TGTGCCAGCAGTTTCGACAGGGGCTCGAATCCGCCCCAGCATTTT
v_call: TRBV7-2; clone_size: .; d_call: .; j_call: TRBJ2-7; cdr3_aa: CASSFFFGYEQYF; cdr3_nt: TGTGCCAGCAGCTTCTTCTTCGGCTACGAGCAGTACTTC
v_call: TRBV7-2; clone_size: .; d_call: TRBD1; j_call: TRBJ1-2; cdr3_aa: CASSPGQGYGYTF; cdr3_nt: TGTGCCAGCAGCCCGGGACAGGGTTATGGCTACACCTTC